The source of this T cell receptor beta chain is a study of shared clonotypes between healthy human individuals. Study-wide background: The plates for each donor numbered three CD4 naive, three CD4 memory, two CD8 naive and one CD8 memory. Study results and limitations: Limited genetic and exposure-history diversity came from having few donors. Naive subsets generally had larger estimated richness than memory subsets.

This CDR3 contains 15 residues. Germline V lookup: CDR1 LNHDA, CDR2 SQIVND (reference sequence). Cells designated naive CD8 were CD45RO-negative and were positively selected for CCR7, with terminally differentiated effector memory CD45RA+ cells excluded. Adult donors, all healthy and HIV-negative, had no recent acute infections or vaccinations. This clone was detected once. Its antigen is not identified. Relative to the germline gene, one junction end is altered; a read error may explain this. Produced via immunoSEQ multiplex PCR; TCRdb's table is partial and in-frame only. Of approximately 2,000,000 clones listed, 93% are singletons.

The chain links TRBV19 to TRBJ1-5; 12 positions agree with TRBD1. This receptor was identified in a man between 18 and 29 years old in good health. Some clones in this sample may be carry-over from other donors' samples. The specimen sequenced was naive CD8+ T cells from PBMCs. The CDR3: CASITTPGTGGRIVF. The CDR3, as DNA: TGTGCCAGTATTACCACCCCCGGGACAGGGGGCCGGATTGTCTTT.